This T cell receptor (beta chain) was recorded in a study of blood T cell repertoires in COVID-19. Study-level background: Collection of acute and convalescent COVID-19 samples took place in the United States, Italy and Spain. The cDNA or gDNA used as material had been derived from T cells, B-cell-depleted T cells, or PBMCs.

In germline, CDR1 is MNHEY, CDR2 SVGAGI. The CDR3 loop spans 15 amino acids. The ends lost 5 bases at V and 2 bases at J; junction bases unmatched: 8. Original handling: Quantification of nucleated cells was approximated via reference gene primer amplification. Sequencing used immunoSEQ multiplex PCR; TCRdb keeps in-frame clones, though not all of them. V, J and clone size were drawn from that table, and D and trimming were deduced from the DNA. The data contain over 150,000 clones, roughly 84% of them singletons. The J gene is TRBJ1-1, the V gene TRBV6-5; the match to TRBD1 covers 7 bases. The sample comprised peripheral blood. The TCR was taken from a man aged 18 to 29 with active or convalescent COVID-19. The CDR3 region is CASSPRDRINTEAFF. The CDR3 DNA is TGTGCCAGCAGTCCCCGGGACAGAATAAACACTGAAGCTTTCTTT.